A selection of T cell receptor beta chains follows, all from one sample in a study of T cells expressing NK-cell markers. TCRdb re-called the 5' RACE reads and catalogs CDR3 proteins one per entry, DNA excluded. The table counts approximately 170,000 distinct CDR3 sequences; around 21% lies in the top ten. The specimen was blood T cells: a sorted CD56 or NKG2C T cell subset, CD4+ or CD8+ T cells, or bulk PBMC T cells (not recorded which). The receptors derive from a man aged 18 to 69 in good health. The CDR3 runs from the conserved cysteine through the conserved F or W. Clone size is stated in some rows and not others, as once, few, many or a class when expanded.

cdr3_length j_call clone_size v_call cdr3_aa
13 TRBJ1-3 NA TRBV5-1 CASSLGSGNTIYF
15 TRBJ1-1 NA TRBV13 CASSLDPGLNTEAFF
16 TRBJ1-1 NA TRBV6-5 CASSYLDRDMNTEAFF
15 TRBJ2-3 NA TRBV13 CASSSRLDRTDTQYF
16 TRBJ2-3 NA TRBV27 CASSSHAGGQADTQYF
13 TRBJ1-2 NA TRBV20-1 CSARDRQGYGYTF
16 TRBJ2-4 NA TRBV21-1 CASHVEERGAKNIQYF
14 TRBJ2-1 NA TRBV28 CASSLADSYNEQFF
12 TRBJ1-1 NA TRBV29-1 CSATGLNTEAFF
14 TRBJ2-7 NA TRBV6-1 CASRKKGAVWEQYF
14 TRBJ1-4 NA TRBV7-9 CASRPDSLNEKLFF
15 TRBJ1-2 NA TRBV4-1 CASSQRMASNYGYTF
17 TRBJ1-4 NA TRBV5-1 CASSLVDLRGTNEKLFF
13 TRBJ2-3 NA TRBV10-3 CAISGVSTDTQYF
17 TRBJ1-6 NA TRBV27 CASSLDRGSSYNSPLHF
14 TRBJ1-2 NA TRBV12-3/TRBV12-4 CASGSGEVRYGYTF
16 TRBJ1-5 NA TRBV7-9 CASSLGAGLSNQPQHF
14 TRBJ2-5 NA TRBV7-7 CASSSKDAQETQYF
15 TRBJ1-1 NA TRBV14 CASSQDWAYDTEAFF
16 TRBJ2-2 NA TRBV7-9 CASSPSRDEYTGELFF
13 TRBJ2-1 NA TRBV24-1 CATRENTGSEQFF
14 TRBJ2-7 NA TRBV25-1 CASSDPTGGYEQYF
21 TRBJ2-7 NA TRBV11-3 CASSSPGQPGLRSTKSYEQYF
15 TRBJ1-2 NA TRBV7-2 CASSDWDRSFYGYTF
15 TRBJ2-2 NA TRBV2 CASSEGGGAVGELFF
15 TRBJ2-3 NA TRBV2 CATLRGLAGGDTQYF
14 TRBJ2-1 NA TRBV5-1 CASSDGGGANEQFF
16 TRBJ2-2 NA TRBV15 CATSRDGIDITGELFF
13 TRBJ2-7 NA TRBV14 CASSRSGDYEQYF
21 TRBJ2-3 NA TRBV6-1 CASSAIRGLAGGRFSADTQYF
13 TRBJ2-7 NA TRBV15 CATSPGLANEQYF
13 TRBJ1-6 NA TRBV12-3/TRBV12-4 CASSLRDRAPLHF
15 TRBJ2-3 NA TRBV6-1 CASSIGRKPTDTQYF
15 TRBJ2-1 NA TRBV7-9 CASSFGTGELNEQFF
13 TRBJ2-5 NA TRBV6-6 CASRPGTEETQYF
13 TRBJ1-5 NA TRBV19 CASQTENNQPQHF
18 TRBJ2-3 NA TRBV10-3 CAISEPPPWAGGTNTQYF
12 TRBJ2-1 NA TRBV20-1 CSARGSLNEQFF
15 TRBJ2-2 NA TRBV7-8 CASQNFGGAGGELFF
16 TRBJ2-2 NA TRBV3-1 CASSQIITGGFGELFF
15 TRBJ2-2 NA TRBV12-3/TRBV12-4 CASSRGETNTGELFF
16 TRBJ1-3 NA TRBV7-9 CASSQSMGLEGNTIYF
18 TRBJ2-7 NA TRBV9 CASSVEGWRTGGIYEQYF
15 TRBJ2-1 NA TRBV6-1 CASSARLARDNEQFF
16 TRBJ1-1 NA TRBV6-5 CASSYLGQGAYTEAFF
15 TRBJ1-5 NA TRBV5-1 CASSVGTDLTKPQHF
14 TRBJ1-5 NA TRBV6-5 CASSSMAGLQPQHF
13 TRBJ2-7 NA TRBV12-3/TRBV12-4 CASSRGQNYEQYF
12 TRBJ2-1 NA TRBV20-1 CSARGLPHEQFF
18 TRBJ2-7 NA TRBV5-1 CASSTGTSERLSAYEQYF
12 TRBJ2-1 NA TRBV20-1 CSARLAGREQFF
17 TRBJ1-1 medium-sized TRBV6-5 CASSFTHTSGPNTEAFF
11 TRBJ2-7 NA TRBV7-9 CASSLFGEQYF
17 TRBJ2-6 NA TRBV12-3/TRBV12-4 CASSLASGGSGANVLTF
15 TRBJ1-5 NA TRBV6-5 CASSYPDTSNQPQHF
18 TRBJ2-7 NA TRBV7-8 CASSSQLEVNPFIAEQYF
15 TRBJ2-7 NA TRBV10-3 CAISESHTITYEQYF
14 TRBJ1-2 NA TRBV11-1 CASSLSSGGRGYTF
15 TRBJ1-6 NA TRBV20-1 CSAENRDRDNSPLHF
15 TRBJ2-5 NA TRBV20-1 CSAPGASGGQETQYF